The 12 T cell receptor beta chains presented below share a single source sample, sequenced in a study of T cells in Graves' hyperthyroidism and ophthalmopathy. RNA transcripts gave rise to amplified TCR beta CDR3 regions. The HTBI primer set served for first-round RT-PCR of the TCR CDR3. Using its own MiXCR run on the multiplex PCR reads, TCRdb lists one record per CDR3 protein. This sample has 90,000 to 120,000 distinct CDR3 sequences, with roughly 15% found just once. Sequencing input: blood. These receptors were obtained from a woman between 50 and 59 years old with Graves' hyperthyroidism.

This clonotype was seen ten or more times. The gene calls are TRBV28 and TRBJ2-1; 8 bases fit TRBD2. The length of the CDR3 is 15 residues. Looked up from germline, CDR1 is MDHEN and CDR2 is SYDVKM. The V segment lost 4 bases and the J segment 9 bases; nucleotides outside the gene matches: 11. CDR3 residues: CASSSLPGLEVEQFF. The CDR3 DNA is TGTGCCAGCAGTTCCCTACCGGGACTAGAGGTTGAGCAGTTCTTC.

This clonotype was seen repeatedly, ten times or more. V is TRBV6-6 and J is TRBJ2-3; no reliable D call. The V end was cut by 0 bases, the J end by 5 bases, with 3 bases between. Germline loops: CDR1 MNHNY, CDR2 SVGAGI (reference sequence). This CDR3 contains 12 residues. The CDR3: CASSYSGDTQYF. CDR3 sequence (DNA): TGTGCCAGCAGTTACTCGGGAGATACGCAGTATTTT.

V gene TRBV12-3 or TRBV12-4 combines with J gene TRBJ2-3, with D unresolved. This CDR3 region has 13 residues. Trimming left V 3 bases short and J 4 bases short, with 8 bases between. The CDR3 loop is CASSFLFSDTQYF. The CDR3 nucleotides are TGTGCCAGCAGTTTTCTGTTTTCAGATACGCAGTATTTT.

This clonotype was detected many times. The chain carries TRBV4-1 and TRBJ1-4; D is ambiguous. Germline V gene sequence: CDR1 MGHRA, CDR2 YSYEKL. The CDR3 sequence is 18 residues long. Trimming cost V 0 bases and J 0 bases, with 14 bases left between them. CDR3: CASSQDQEVFATNEKLFF. Here the CDR3 DNA reads TGCGCCAGCAGCCAAGATCAGGAGGTTTTTGCAACTAATGAAAAACTGTTTTTT.

This clonotype was recorded a few times. V and J are TRBV4-1 and TRBJ2-1; tentative D call: TRBD2 (5 bases). The CDR3 runs to 13 residues. Germline V gives CDR1 MGHRA, CDR2 YSYEKL. The V end lost 1 base, the J end lost 10 bases, and 11 bases lay between the germline ends. This chain's CDR3 is CASSQGQRGEQFF. The DNA for the CDR3 is TGCGCCAGCAGCCAAGGTCAACGAGGGGAGCAGTTCTTC.

This clonotype was seen repeatedly, ten times or more. The V call is TRBV12-3 or TRBV12-4, the J call TRBJ2-1, with 9 positions matching TRBD1. The CDR3 has 13 amino acids. The V segment lost 9 bases and the J segment 8 bases; nucleotides outside the gene matches: 8. The CDR3 protein is CASGDRVVDEQFF. The CDR3 DNA is TGTGCCAGTGGGGACAGGGTAGTGGATGAGCAGTTCTTC.

Many counts were recorded for this clonotype. V usage is TRBV4-1 and J usage is TRBJ2-2; 7 bases line up with TRBD2. The ends lost 0 bases at V and 4 bases at J; junction bases unmatched: 8. The CDR3 has 17 residues. Looked up from germline, CDR1 is MGHRA and CDR2 is YSYEKL. CDR3 amino acids: CASSQDPSGSSTGELFF. In DNA, the CDR3 is TGCGCCAGCAGCCAAGATCCTAGCGGAAGTAGCACCGGGGAGCTGTTTTTT.

This rearrangement joins TRBV20-1 to TRBJ2-7, with D perhaps TRBD2 (5 bases). In germline, CDR1 is DFQATT, CDR2 SNEGSKA (reference sequence). Trimming took off 6 bases at V and 5 bases at J, with 20 bases between the two ends. CDR3 length equals 14 residues. The DNA for the CDR3 is TGCAGTGCAACATTCGGCCTAGCACCAGACGAGCAGTACTTC. The encoded protein is CSATFGLAPDEQYF.

This clonotype was counted ten times or more. This sequence joins TRBV28 and TRBJ2-1, with 7 nucleotides matching TRBD1. Germline trimming cut 5 bases from V and 0 bases from J; bases unmatched to any gene: 13. CDR1 is MDHEN and CDR2 is SYDVKM in the germline V gene. CDR3 length equals 18 residues. The chain's CDR3 is CASSPAPGTESSYNEQFF. DNA of the CDR3: TGTGCCAGCAGTCCCGCTCCAGGGACAGAGAGCTCCTACAATGAGCAGTTCTTC.

This clonotype was seen repeatedly, ten times or more. The V call is TRBV5-1, the J call TRBJ2-1, with 12 bases lining up with TRBD2. The V gene end was trimmed by 3 bases and the J gene end by 7 bases; junction bases not matched to a gene: 8. CDR3 length equals 16 residues. The germline V gene has CDR1 SGHRS and CDR2 YFSETQ. CDR3 nucleotides: TGCGCCAGCAGCTCACCTAGCGGGAGGGCCAAGAATGAGCAGTTCTTC. It translates to CASSSPSGRAKNEQFF. The variable domain in full, completed from reference TRBV5-1 and TRBJ2-1, reads KAGVTQTPRYLIKTRGQQVTLSCSPISGHRSVSWYQQTPGQGLQFLFEYFSETQRNKGNFPGRFSGRQFSNSRSEMNVSTLELGDSALYLCASSSPSGRAKNEQFFGPGTRLTVL.

The rearrangement joins TRBV20-1 to TRBJ2-3; D is ambiguous. Trimming removed 3 bases from V and 2 bases from J, with 12 bases in between. This CDR3 spans 14 amino acids. Germline assignment: CDR1 DFQATT and CDR2 SNEGSKA (reference sequence). CDR3 coding DNA: TGCAGTGCTAGGTCTGGCAGCCACACAGATACGCAGTATTTT. Protein sequence: CSARSGSHTDTQYF.

Many counts were recorded for this clonotype. The chain carries TRBV7-9 and TRBJ2-7; D gene unclear. V lost 5 bases and J 3 bases, leaving 17 bases between the germline ends. The CDR3 length is 15 residues. Germline values: CDR1 SEHNR, CDR2 FQNEAQ (reference sequence). The DNA for the CDR3 is TGTGCCAGCAGCCGATCGTCGGGCCAGTTCTACGAGCAGTACTTC. As protein: CASSRSSGQFYEQYF.